These 27 T cell receptor beta chains share one sample of origin, sequenced in a study of PD-1 blockade in mismatch repair-deficient tumors. The table came from immunoSEQ multiplex PCR; TCRdb's copy has only in-frame clones and leaves some out. The table lists over 15,000 clones, 84% of them singletons. Sequences were derived from PBMCs, sampled before pembrolizumab treatment. These receptors were taken from an adult with mismatch repair-deficient cancer.

V and J are TRBV6-6 and TRBJ2-7; D remains ambiguous. There are 14 residues in the CDR3. The germline CDR1 and CDR2 sequences are MNHNY and SVGAGI (reference sequence). Trimming left V 0 bases short and J 5 bases short, with 11 bases between. The CDR3 region has the DNA TGTGCCAGCAGTTACTCGGGCTGGGCGGACGAGCAGTACTTC. This codes for CASSYSGWADEQYF.

The V gene is TRBV5-5, the J gene TRBJ2-2; D perhaps matches TRBD1 (6 bases). There are 18 residues in the CDR3. V lost 0 bases, J lost 2 bases, and 17 bases lay in between. The germline V gene has CDR1 SGHKS and CDR2 YYEKEE (reference sequence). The CDR3 region is CASSLESVQGRNTGELFF. CDR3 DNA sequence: TGTGCCAGCAGCTTGGAGTCGGTACAGGGCCGCAACACCGGGGAGCTGTTTTTT. Combining the CDR3 with reference TRBV5-5 and TRBJ2-2 gives the whole variable domain DAGVTQSPTHLIKTRGQQVTLRCSPISGHKSVSWYQQVLGQGPQFIFQYYEKEERGRGNFPDRFSARQFPNYSSELNVNALLLGDSALYLCASSLESVQGRNTGELFFGEGSRLTVL.

V usage is TRBV6-6 and J usage is TRBJ1-1; TRBD1 agrees at 10 bases. CDR1 MNHNY and CDR2 SVGAGI come from the germline V gene (reference sequence). CDR3 length: 15 residues. J lost 3 bases, V lost 5 bases, and 6 bases had no gene match. CDR3 nucleotides: TGTGCCAGCAGTCCCCGGGGGACAGGGGACACTGAAGCTTTCTTT. It encodes CASSPRGTGDTEAFF.

The chain has TRBV28 and TRBJ1-4; tentatively, D is TRBD1 (5 bases). The CDR3 covers 14 residues. Trimming removed 3 bases from V and 6 bases from J, with 11 bases in between. CDR1 and CDR2 from the germline V gene are MDHEN and SYDVKM. CDR3 sequence reads: CASSFFRRDEKLFF. In nucleotides, the CDR3 is TGTGCCAGCAGTTTTTTCCGCAGGGATGAAAAACTGTTTTTT.

The chain links TRBV18 to TRBJ2-7; possibly TRBD1 for D (5 bases). V lost 4 bases to trimming and J lost 2 bases, with 15 bases between them. The CDR3 covers 15 residues. The germline V gene has CDR1 KGHSH and CDR2 LQKENI. The CDR3: CASSLSGRVPYEQYF. CDR3 nucleotides: TGTGCCAGCTCACTATCAGGCAGGGTTCCCTACGAGCAGTACTTC.

This clone was seen a single time. This chain links TRBV28 with TRBJ2-7; 7 bases are a match to TRBD1. From germline, CDR1 is MDHEN and CDR2 SYDVKM. Losses at the gene ends were 7 bases for V and 6 bases for J; bases not matched to a gene: 6. The CDR3 runs to 12 residues. The CDR3 sequence: CASNRGSGEQYF. CDR3 nucleotide sequence: TGTGCCAGCAACAGGGGTTCAGGCGAGCAGTACTTC.

The chain carries TRBV28 and TRBJ2-5, with 13 bases matching TRBD2. CDR3 length: 17 amino acids. Germline values: CDR1 MDHEN, CDR2 SYDVKM. V lost 4 bases to trimming and J lost 3 bases; unmatched junction nucleotides: 8. The DNA for the CDR3 is TGTGCCAGCAGTTCGGGACTAGCGGGAAAGGAGGAAGAGACCCAGTACTTC. This codes for CASSSGLAGKEEETQYF. Filled out from reference TRBV28 and TRBJ2-5, the complete variable domain reads DVKVTQSSRYLVKRTGEKVFLECVQDMDHENMFWYRQDPGLGLRLIYFSYDVKMKEKGDIPEGYSVSREKKERFSLILESASTNQTSMYLCASSSGLAGKEEETQYFGPGTRLLVL.

V and J are TRBV10-3 and TRBJ2-5, with D unclear. Trimming took off 3 bases at V and 0 bases at J, with 8 bases between the two ends. This CDR3 contains 14 residues. Germline V CDR1 and CDR2: ENHRY, SYGVKD. CDR3 nucleotides: TGTGCCATCAGTGATGGGTTAGACCAAGAGACCCAGTACTTC. This gives the protein CAISDGLDQETQYF.

The gene calls are TRBV28 and TRBJ2-5, with 10 nucleotides matching TRBD1. The germline gives CDR1 MDHEN, CDR2 SYDVKM. The CDR3 contains 14 residues. Trimming cost V 4 bases and J 5 bases; bases outside gene matches: 4. CDR3 region: CASSSDRGHETQYF. CDR3 in DNA: TGTGCCAGCAGTTCCGACAGGGGGCATGAGACCCAGTACTTC.

The chain couples TRBV5-5 to TRBJ2-5, with a weak D call TRBD1 (6 bases). The CDR3 covers 14 residues. Germline CDR1 and CDR2: SGHKS and YYEKEE (reference sequence). The germline V and J ends were trimmed by 2 bases and 5 bases, with 13 bases remaining between them. The CDR3 region has the DNA TGTGCCAGCAGCTTCGGCAGGGGTATGGAGACCCAGTACTTC. This translates into CASSFGRGMETQYF. The complete variable domain, with remaining parts taken from reference TRBV5-5 and TRBJ2-5, reads DAGVTQSPTHLIKTRGQQVTLRCSPISGHKSVSWYQQVLGQGPQFIFQYYEKEERGRGNFPDRFSARQFPNYSSELNVNALLLGDSALYLCASSFGRGMETQYFGPGTRLLVL.

The chain carries TRBV7-2 and TRBJ2-3; D perhaps matches TRBD1 (5 bases). The germline V gene has CDR1 SGHTA and CDR2 FQGNSA. This CDR3 comprises 15 residues. With 2 bases removed from V and 1 base from J, the gap between germline ends came to 10 bases. The CDR3 DNA is TGTGCCAGCAGCTTAAGATGGGGCGGCACAGATACGCAGTATTTT. This codes for CASSLRWGGTDTQYF.

The CDR3 region is CAWSVGGLAGRGFF. DNA of the CDR3: TGTGCCTGGAGTGTAGGGGGACTAGCGGGAAGGGGGTTCTTC. The genes are TRBV30 and TRBJ2-1, with TRBD2 identical over 13 bases. Germline V gene data show CDR1 as GTSNPN and CDR2 as SVGIG (reference sequence). The CDR3 spans 14 residues. J was trimmed by 15 bases and V by 0 bases; bases with no gene match: 8.

The rearrangement uses TRBV6-5 and TRBJ2-7; 11 bases are shared with TRBD2. V gave up 5 bases and J gave up 0 bases; unmatched junction bases: 3. Per the germline V gene, CDR1 is MNHEY and CDR2 is SVGAGI. The CDR3 is 15 amino acids. This CDR3 reads CASSQTSGVSYEQYF. CDR3 sequence (DNA): TGTGCCAGCAGTCAGACTAGCGGGGTCTCCTACGAGCAGTACTTC.

The CDR3 is CASSRGGTQETQYF. The CDR3 coding sequence is TGTGCCAGCAGCAGGGGCGGGACCCAAGAGACCCAGTACTTC. This chain connects TRBV5-4 to TRBJ2-5, with a tentative D call TRBD2 (6 bases). Germline V gene sequence: CDR1 SGHNT, CDR2 YYREEE (reference sequence). The CDR3 has 14 amino acids. Trimming took off 4 bases at V and 1 base at J, with 11 bases between the two ends.

This chain connects TRBV7-9 to TRBJ1-2, with D tentatively TRBD1 (5 bases). CDR3 length: 13 residues. Germline CDR1 and CDR2: SEHNR and FQNEAQ (reference sequence). The V end lost 5 bases, the J end lost 1 base, and 8 bases lay between the germline ends. This CDR3 reads CASSRGFNYGYTF. In DNA, the CDR3 is TGTGCCAGCAGCCGGGGGTTTAACTATGGCTACACCTTC.

V and J are TRBV6-1 and TRBJ2-6, with 7 bases lining up with TRBD1. The CDR3 contains 16 residues. Trimming took 3 bases from V and 3 from J; bases not matched to a gene: 5. The germline V gene encodes CDR1 MNHNS and CDR2 SASEGT. The CDR3 nucleotides are TGTGCCAGCAGTGACGAGACAGGGAGTGGGGCCAACGTCCTGACTTTC. The encoded protein is CASSDETGSGANVLTF.

The table lists this clone with a few counts. The chain has TRBV28 and TRBJ2-7; weak D call: TRBD1 (6 bases). Germline CDR1 is MDHEN and CDR2 is SYDVKM. The V end lost 6 bases, the J end lost 0 bases, and 18 bases lay between the germline ends. The CDR3 runs to 16 residues. The chain's CDR3 is CASRPPVGASSYEQYF. The DNA of the CDR3 is TGTGCCAGCAGACCCCCGGTGGGGGCGAGCTCCTACGAGCAGTACTTC.

This clone was counted once. The CDR3 DNA reads as TGCGCCAGCAGCCCGCGGCTAGCGGGAGGGAAGGAGCAGTACTTC. It yields the protein CASSPRLAGGKEQYF. The chain carries TRBV5-1 and TRBJ2-7; 12 nucleotides line up with TRBD2. Germline CDR1 and CDR2: SGHRS and YFSETQ. The CDR3 is made up of 15 amino acids. Trimming removed 4 bases from V and 7 bases from J; junction bases left unmatched: 9. Complete variable domain (other parts from reference TRBV5-1 and TRBJ2-7): KAGVTQTPRYLIKTRGQQVTLSCSPISGHRSVSWYQQTPGQGLQFLFEYFSETQRNKGNFPGRFSGRQFSNSRSEMNVSTLELGDSALYLCASSPRLAGGKEQYFGPGTRLTVT.

The chain joins TRBV28 to TRBJ2-7; maybe TRBD1 (5 bases). The CDR3 sequence is 13 residues long. Germline-derived CDR1 and CDR2 are MDHEN and SYDVKM. Between the trimmed V and J ends, which lost 3 bases and 6 bases, there was a span of 12 bases. As DNA, the CDR3 is TGTGCCAGCAGTTTGGCCAGGGCACGCGAGCAGTACTTC. Residues: CASSLARAREQYF.

The chain is built from TRBV11-3 and TRBJ2-7; tentative D call: TRBD1 (6 bases). Trimming left V 0 bases short and J 2 bases short, with 11 bases between. Germline values: CDR1 SGHNT, CDR2 YENEEA. The CDR3 loop spans 15 amino acids. In nucleotides, the CDR3 is TGTGCCAGCAGCTTAGATTCGAGGGACACCTACGAGCAGTACTTC. This translates into CASSLDSRDTYEQYF.

The chain carries TRBV30 and TRBJ1-4, with a weak D call TRBD1 (6 bases). Between the trimmed V and J ends, which lost 0 bases and 7 bases, there was a span of 15 bases. Germline loops: CDR1 GTSNPN, CDR2 SVGIG (reference sequence). CDR3 size: 15 residues. The DNA of the CDR3 is TGTGCCTGGAGTGTACGGTCAGGGGATCGTGAAAAACTGTTTTTT. Its protein is CAWSVRSGDREKLFF.

J is TRBJ2-5 and V is TRBV27; D is possibly TRBD1 (5 bases). This CDR3 spans 14 amino acids. Germline V gene data show CDR1 as MNHEY and CDR2 as SMNVEV (reference sequence). The germline V and J ends were trimmed by 7 bases and 0 bases, with 12 bases remaining between them. As DNA, the CDR3 is TGTGCCAGCATTCTTGGGGCAGACCAAGAGACCCAGTACTTC. This gives the protein CASILGADQETQYF.

The chain links TRBV30 to TRBJ1-1; D gene uncertain. The CDR3 has 16 amino acids. CDR1 and CDR2 (germline): GTSNPN, SVGIG (reference sequence). V dropped 3 bases and J dropped 6 bases, with 23 bases sitting between them. The CDR3 DNA is TGTGCCTGGAGGCATCCCACAAACCGGGTCTCCCCTGAAGCTTTCTTT. Its translation: CAWRHPTNRVSPEAFF.

The V and J genes are TRBV4-3 and TRBJ2-1, with TRBD1 as a possible D gene (6 bases). This CDR3 spans 15 amino acids. CDR1 and CDR2 from the germline V gene are LGHNA and YSLEER. The V gene lost 1 base and the J gene lost 4 bases, with 11 bases spanning the gap. The CDR3 DNA sequence: TGCGCCAGCAGCCAAGGCCGGGACATATACAATGAGCAGTTCTTC. Its translation: CASSQGRDIYNEQFF.

The V call is TRBV15, the J call TRBJ2-3; D is ambiguous. Germline assignment: CDR1 LNHNV and CDR2 YYDKDF (reference sequence). The CDR3 has 13 amino acids. Trimming took 0 bases from V and 2 from J, leaving 3 bases between them. CDR3 DNA: TGTGCCACCAGCAGAGAGGACACAGATACGCAGTATTTT. Translated, it gives CATSREDTDTQYF.

V and J are TRBV28 and TRBJ1-2; maybe TRBD1 (5 bases). Germline V gene data show CDR1 as MDHEN and CDR2 as SYDVKM. The ends were cut back, 1 base at V and 6 bases at J, with 24 bases in the middle. The CDR3 runs to 18 residues. This CDR3 reads CASSLFDGTIRGINGYTF. In DNA, the CDR3 is TGTGCCAGCAGTTTATTCGATGGGACGATAAGAGGCATTAATGGCTACACCTTC.

V gene TRBV27 combines with J gene TRBJ2-2, with D perhaps TRBD1 (6 bases). Trimming stripped 2 bases from V and 6 bases from J, with 19 bases between. CDR1 MNHEY and CDR2 SMNVEV come from the germline V gene (reference sequence). This CDR3 contains 17 residues. CDR3 coding DNA: TGTGCCAGCAGTTTAGCCGGGACATTTTTTAAGGCCGGGGAGCTGTTTTTT. It is translated as CASSLAGTFFKAGELFF.